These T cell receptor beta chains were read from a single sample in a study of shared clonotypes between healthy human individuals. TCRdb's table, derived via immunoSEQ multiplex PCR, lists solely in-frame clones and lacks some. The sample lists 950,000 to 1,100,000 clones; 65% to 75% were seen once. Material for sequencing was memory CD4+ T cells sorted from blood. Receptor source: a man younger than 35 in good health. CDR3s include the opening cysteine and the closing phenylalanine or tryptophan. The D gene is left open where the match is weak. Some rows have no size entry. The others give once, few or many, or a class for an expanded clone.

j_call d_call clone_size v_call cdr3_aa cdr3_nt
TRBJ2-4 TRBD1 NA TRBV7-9 CASSSGTDKNIQYF TGTGCCAGCAGCTCTGGGACAGACAAAAACATTCAGTACTTC
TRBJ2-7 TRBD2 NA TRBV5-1 CASAPGLAYSYEQYF TGCGCCAGCGCCCCGGGACTAGCGTATTCCTACGAGCAGTACTTC
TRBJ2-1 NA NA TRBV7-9 CASSLATYNEQFF TGTGCCAGCAGCTTAGCAACCTACAATGAGCAGTTCTTC
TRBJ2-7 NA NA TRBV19 CASSSPNSYEQYF TGTGCCAGTAGTAGCCCTAACTCCTACGAGCAGTACTTC
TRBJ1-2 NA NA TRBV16 CASSQSRGSYGYTF TGTGCCAGCAGCCAATCGAGGGGGAGCTATGGCTACACCTTC
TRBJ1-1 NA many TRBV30 CAWSHGGNTEAFF TGTGCCTGGAGCCACGGGGGGAACACTGAAGCTTTCTTT
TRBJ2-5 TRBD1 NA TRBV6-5 CASSYSIQGAKTQYF TGTGCCAGCAGTTACTCGATACAGGGGGCGAAGACCCAGTACTTC
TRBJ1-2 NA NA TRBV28 CATENGGGDGYTF TGTGCCACCGAGAACGGGGGTGGGGATGGCTACACCTTC
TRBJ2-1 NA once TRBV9 CASSVEANFNNEQFF TGTGCCAGCAGCGTAGAGGCGAACTTCAACAATGAGCAGTTCTTC
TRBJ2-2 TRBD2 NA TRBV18 CASSPVGLASSGELFF TGTGCCAGCTCACCGGTTGGACTAGCTTCCTCTGGGGAGCTGTTTTTT
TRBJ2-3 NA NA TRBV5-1 CASSLDRRGSTDTQYF TGCGCCAGCAGCTTGGACAGGAGAGGCAGCACAGATACGCAGTATTTT
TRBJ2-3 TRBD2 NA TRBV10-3 CAISDGTSRTDTQYF TGTGCCATCAGTGACGGGACTAGCCGCACAGATACGCAGTATTTT
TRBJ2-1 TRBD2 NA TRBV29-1 CSGQLAEYYNEQFF TGCAGCGGTCAACTAGCGGAATACTACAATGAGCAGTTCTTC
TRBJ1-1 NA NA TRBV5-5 CASSPRTDREAFF TGTGCCAGCAGCCCCAGGACAGACCGTGAAGCTTTCTTT
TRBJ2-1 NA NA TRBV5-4 CASSLGGLGGYNEQFF TGTGCCAGCAGCTTGGGAGGGCTAGGGGGATACAATGAGCAGTTCTTC
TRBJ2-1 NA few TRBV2 CASKTGTSYNEQFF TGTGCCAGCAAAACCGGGACATCCTACAATGAGCAGTTCTTC
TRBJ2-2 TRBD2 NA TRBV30 CAWIGGASGSVTGELFF TGTGCCTGGATTGGTGGGGCTAGCGGGAGCGTGACCGGGGAGCTGTTTTTT
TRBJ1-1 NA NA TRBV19 CASSNSGGNTEAFF TGTGCCAGTAGTAATTCCGGCGGGAACACTGAAGCTTTCTTT
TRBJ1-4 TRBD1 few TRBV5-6 CASSRDRGEKLFF TGTGCCAGCAGCCGGGACAGGGGCGAAAAACTGTTTTTT
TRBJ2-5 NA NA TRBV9 CASSVAPFGEETQYF TGTGCCAGCAGCGTAGCCCCGTTCGGGGAAGAGACCCAGTACTTC
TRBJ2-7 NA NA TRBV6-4 CASSDRGYEQYF TGTGCCAGCAGTGACAGGGGCTACGAGCAGTACTTC
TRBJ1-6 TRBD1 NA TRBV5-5 CASSFDRETTTYNSPLHF TGTGCCAGCAGCTTTGACAGGGAAACGACCACGTATAATTCACCCCTCCACTTT
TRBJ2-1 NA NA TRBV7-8 CASSLDGASSYNEQFF TGTGCCAGCAGCCTAGACGGGGCCAGCTCCTACAATGAGCAGTTCTTC
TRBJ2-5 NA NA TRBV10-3 CAMGRGSQETQYF TGTGCCATGGGGAGGGGGTCTCAAGAGACCCAGTACTTC
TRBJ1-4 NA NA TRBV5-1 CASRMGGSTATNEKLFF TGCGCCAGCAGAATGGGGGGCAGCACGGCCACTAATGAAAAACTGTTTTTT
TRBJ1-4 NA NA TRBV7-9 CASSLDPYEKLFF TGTGCCAGCAGCCTAGACCCGTATGAAAAACTGTTTTTT
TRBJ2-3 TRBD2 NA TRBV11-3 CASSWGGGLGTDTQYF TGTGCCAGCAGCTGGGGCGGGGGGCTAGGCACAGATACGCAGTATTTT
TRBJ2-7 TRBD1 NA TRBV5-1 CASSLGRTGGDEQYF TGCGCCAGCAGCTTGGGCAGGACAGGGGGAGACGAGCAGTACTTC
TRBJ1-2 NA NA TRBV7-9 CASSLSGGPTDGYTF TGTGCCAGCAGCTTATCTGGTGGACCGACTGATGGCTACACCTTC
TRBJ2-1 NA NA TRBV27 CASSPKTGLRRADSYNEQFF TGTGCCAGCAGTCCAAAGACGGGCCTAAGAAGGGCAGACTCCTACAATGAGCAGTTCTTC
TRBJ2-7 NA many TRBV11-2 CASSLDPGYQQYF TGTGCCAGCAGCTTAGACCCTGGGTACCAGCAGTACTTC
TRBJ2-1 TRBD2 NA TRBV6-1 CASSVEGLAGHNEQFF TGTGCCAGCAGTGTGGAAGGGCTAGCGGGGCACAATGAGCAGTTCTTC
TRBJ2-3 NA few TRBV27 CASSPRVSRDTQYF TGTGCCAGCAGTCCAAGGGTCAGCCGAGATACGCAGTATTTT
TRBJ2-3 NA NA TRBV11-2 CASSLDLRGPGDTQYF TGTGCCAGCAGCTTAGATCTCCGGGGGCCCGGGGATACGCAGTATTTT
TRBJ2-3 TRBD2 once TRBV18 CASSPRLAGVTDTQYF TGTGCCAGCTCACCACGGCTAGCGGGGGTCACAGATACGCAGTATTTT
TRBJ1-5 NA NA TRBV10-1 CASSETVNQPQHF TGCGCCAGCAGTGAGACGGTTAATCAGCCCCAGCATTTT
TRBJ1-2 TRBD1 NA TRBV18 CASSPRQGDGYTF TGTGCCAGCTCACCGCGACAGGGGGATGGCTACACCTTC
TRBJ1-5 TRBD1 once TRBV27 CASSRGQGIQPQHF TGTGCCAGCAGCCGGGGACAGGGGATTCAGCCCCAGCATTTT
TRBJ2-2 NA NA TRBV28 CASSLIGQRGGELFF TGTGCCAGCAGTTTAATAGGACAGCGGGGCGGGGAGCTGTTTTTT
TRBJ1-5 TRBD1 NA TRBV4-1 CASSLVGTGNQPQHF TGCGCCAGCAGCCTCGTAGGGACAGGTAATCAGCCCCAGCATTTT
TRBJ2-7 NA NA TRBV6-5 CASGRLSSYEQYF TGTGCCAGCGGTCGCCTGAGCTCCTACGAGCAGTACTTC
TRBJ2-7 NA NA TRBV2 CASSVDRYPYEQYF TGTGCCAGCAGTGTGGATCGCTATCCCTACGAGCAGTACTTC
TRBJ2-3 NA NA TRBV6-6 CASSTPAGNTDTQYF TGTGCCAGCAGTACGCCTGCAGGGAACACAGATACGCAGTATTTT
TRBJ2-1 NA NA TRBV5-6 CASSLEGGAANEQFF TGTGCCAGCAGCCTGGAGGGTGGGGCGGCGAATGAGCAGTTCTTC
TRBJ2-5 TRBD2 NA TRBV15 CATRTSGRTETQYF TGTGCCACCCGGACTAGCGGGAGGACAGAGACCCAGTACTTC
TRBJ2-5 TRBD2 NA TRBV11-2 CASSLGGLAGWETQYF TGTGCCAGCAGCTTAGGTGGACTAGCGGGATGGGAGACCCAGTACTTC
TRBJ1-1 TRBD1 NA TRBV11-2 CASTLTGAGNTEAFF TGTGCCAGCACCCTAACAGGGGCGGGGAACACTGAAGCTTTCTTT
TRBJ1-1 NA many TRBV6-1 CASRGVILTEAFF TGTGCCAGCAGGGGCGTAATTTTAACTGAAGCTTTCTTT
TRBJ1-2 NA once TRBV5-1 CASSFGGLGYGYTF TGCGCCAGCAGCTTCGGGGGGCTTGGGTATGGCTACACCTTC
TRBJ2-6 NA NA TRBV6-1 CASSDRGKRSGANVLTF TGTGCCAGCAGTGACCGGGGCAAGAGGTCTGGGGCCAACGTCCTGACTTTC
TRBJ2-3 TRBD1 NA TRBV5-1 CASSGQGRGTDTQYF TGCGCCAGCAGCGGACAGGGGCGGGGGACAGATACGCAGTATTTT
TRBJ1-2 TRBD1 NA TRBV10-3 CATGTGVHYGYTF TGTGCCACCGGGACAGGGGTTCACTATGGCTACACCTTC
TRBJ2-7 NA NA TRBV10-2 CASSADGEQYF TGCGCCAGCAGTGCTGACGGTGAGCAGTACTTC
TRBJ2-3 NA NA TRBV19 CASRRRAGRGADTQYF TGTGCCAGTAGGCGCAGGGCGGGGCGCGGCGCAGATACGCAGTATTTT